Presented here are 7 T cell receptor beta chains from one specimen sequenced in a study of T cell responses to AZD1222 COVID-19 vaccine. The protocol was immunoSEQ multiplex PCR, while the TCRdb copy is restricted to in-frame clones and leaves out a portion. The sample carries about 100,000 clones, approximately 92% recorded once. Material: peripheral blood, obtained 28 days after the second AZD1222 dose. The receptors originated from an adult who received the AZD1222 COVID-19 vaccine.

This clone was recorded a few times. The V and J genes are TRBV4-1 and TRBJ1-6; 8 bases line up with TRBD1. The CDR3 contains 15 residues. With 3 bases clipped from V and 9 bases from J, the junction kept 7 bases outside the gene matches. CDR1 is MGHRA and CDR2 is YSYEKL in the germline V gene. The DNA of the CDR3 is TGCGCCAGCAGCCATGGGACAGGTCAAGCTTCACCCCTCCACTTT. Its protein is CASSHGTGQASPLHF.

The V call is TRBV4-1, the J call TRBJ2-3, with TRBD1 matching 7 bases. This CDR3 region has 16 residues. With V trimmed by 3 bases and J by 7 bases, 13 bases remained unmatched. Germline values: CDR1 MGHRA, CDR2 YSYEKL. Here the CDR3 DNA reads TGCGCCAGCAGCCAGGGTGGGACAGTCCTTTTCTATACGCAGTATTTT. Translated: CASSQGGTVLFYTQYF.

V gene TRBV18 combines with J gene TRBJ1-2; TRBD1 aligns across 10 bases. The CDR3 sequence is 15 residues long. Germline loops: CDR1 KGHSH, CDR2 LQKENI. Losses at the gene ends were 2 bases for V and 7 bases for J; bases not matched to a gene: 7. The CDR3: CASSPGTGVDFGYTF. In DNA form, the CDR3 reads TGTGCCAGCTCACCAGGGACAGGGGTTGACTTTGGCTACACCTTC.

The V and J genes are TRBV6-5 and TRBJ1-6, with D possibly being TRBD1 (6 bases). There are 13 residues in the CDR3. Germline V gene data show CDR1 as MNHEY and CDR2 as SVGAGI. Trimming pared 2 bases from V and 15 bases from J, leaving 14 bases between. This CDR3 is CASSYKEQGILHF. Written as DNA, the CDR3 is TGTGCCAGCAGTTACAAAGAACAGGGAATCCTCCACTTT.

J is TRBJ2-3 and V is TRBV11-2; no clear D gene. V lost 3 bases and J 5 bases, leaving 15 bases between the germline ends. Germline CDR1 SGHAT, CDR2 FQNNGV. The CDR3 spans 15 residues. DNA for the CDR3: TGTGCCAGCAGCTTGAGTTCCCTTGGTGGAGATACGCAGTATTTT. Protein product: CASSLSSLGGDTQYF. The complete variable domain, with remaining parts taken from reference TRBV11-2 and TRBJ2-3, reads EAGVAQSPRYKIIEKRQSVAFWCNPISGHATLYWYQQILGQGPKLLIQFQNNGVVDDSQLPKDRFSAERLKGVDSTLKIQPAKLEDSAVYLCASSLSSLGGDTQYFGPGTRLTVL.

Written as DNA, the CDR3 is TGTGCCAGCAGCTTAGTGGGGTATAGGGTTGACGAGCAGTACTTC. Its translation is CASSLVGYRVDEQYF. V is TRBV7-2 and J is TRBJ2-7; D call uncertain. CDR1 and CDR2 (germline): SGHTA, FQGNSA. Trimming removed 1 base at V and 5 bases at J, with 15 bases between. This CDR3 is built from 15 residues.

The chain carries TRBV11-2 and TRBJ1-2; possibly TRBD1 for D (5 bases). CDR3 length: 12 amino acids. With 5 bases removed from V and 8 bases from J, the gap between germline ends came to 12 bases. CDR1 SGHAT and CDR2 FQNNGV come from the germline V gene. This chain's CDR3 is CASSLGTLGYTF. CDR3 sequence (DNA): TGTGCCAGCAGCCTCGGGACTTTGGGCTACACCTTC.